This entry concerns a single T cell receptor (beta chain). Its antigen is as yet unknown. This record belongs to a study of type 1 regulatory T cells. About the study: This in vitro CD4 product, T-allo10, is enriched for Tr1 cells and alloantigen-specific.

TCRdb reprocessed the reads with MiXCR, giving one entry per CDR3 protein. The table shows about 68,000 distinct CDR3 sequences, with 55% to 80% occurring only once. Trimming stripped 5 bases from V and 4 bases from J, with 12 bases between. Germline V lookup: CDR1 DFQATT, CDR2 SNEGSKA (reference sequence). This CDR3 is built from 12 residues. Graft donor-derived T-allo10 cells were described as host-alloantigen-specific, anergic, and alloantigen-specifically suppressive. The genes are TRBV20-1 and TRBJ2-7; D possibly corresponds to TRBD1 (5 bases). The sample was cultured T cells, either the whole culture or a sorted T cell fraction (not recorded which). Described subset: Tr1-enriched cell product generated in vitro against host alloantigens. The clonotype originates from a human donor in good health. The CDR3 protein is CSAPTGVYEQYF. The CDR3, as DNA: TGCAGTGCTCCAACAGGAGTATACGAGCAGTACTTC.